The source of this T cell receptor (beta chain) is a study of T cells after yellow fever vaccination. TCRdb processed the 5' RACE reads anew with MiXCR; each CDR3 protein has one entry. The sample lists 250,000 to 400,000 distinct CDR3 sequences, 4% to 5.5% occurring once. In this sample, this clonotype turned up many times. Its antigen is not known. General study findings and limits: Detected again after the booster were most primary-vaccination clones, at nearly 97% CD4 and about 90% CD8. It was a weaker secondary response, yet one that peaked faster, at day 5 versus 15.

Germline CDR1 and CDR2: SEHNR and FQNEAQ (reference sequence). V dropped 6 bases and J dropped 5 bases, with 13 bases sitting between them. The CDR3 totals 14 residues. This sequence was found in a man younger than 35 who received the YFV17D yellow fever vaccine. This specimen was PBMCs, taken 15 days after the yellow fever booster vaccination. V is TRBV7-9 and J is TRBJ1-4; D gene ambiguous. This CDR3 is CASSKRALNEKLFF. The DNA of the CDR3 is TGTGCCAGCAGTAAACGGGCTTTGAATGAAAAACTGTTTTTT.